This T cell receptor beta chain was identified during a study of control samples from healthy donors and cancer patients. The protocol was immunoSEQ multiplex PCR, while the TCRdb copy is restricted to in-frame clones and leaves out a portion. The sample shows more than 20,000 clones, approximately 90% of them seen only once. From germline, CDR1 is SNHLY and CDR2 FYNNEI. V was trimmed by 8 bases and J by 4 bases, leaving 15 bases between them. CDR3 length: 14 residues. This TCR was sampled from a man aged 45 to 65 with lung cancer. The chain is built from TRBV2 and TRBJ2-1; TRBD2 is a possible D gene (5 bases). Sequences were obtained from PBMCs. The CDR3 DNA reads TGTGCCAGCGGGTTGAGGACGGGGTACAATGAGCAGTTCTTC. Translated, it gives CASGLRTGYNEQFF. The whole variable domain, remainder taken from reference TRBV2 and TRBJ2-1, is EPEVTQTPSHQVTQMGQEVILRCVPISNHLYFYWYRQILGQKVEFLVSFYNNEISEKSEIFDDQFSVERPDGSNFTLKIRSTKLEDSAMYFCASGLRTGYNEQFFGPGTRLTVL.